The 27 T cell receptor delta chains in this list originate from one sample, sequenced in a study of gamma-delta T cells after stem cell transplantation. TCRdb used CATT to re-call clones from the RT-PCR reads. The table includes about 2,400 delta-chain clones, about 2.4% detected once. The sample taken for sequencing was gamma-delta T cells. These TCRs come from a human donor. It is not recorded whose cells these are; they may come from a transplant donor.

The rearrangement uses TRDV2 and TRDJ3; TRDD3 aligns across 8 bases. The CDR3 consists of 18 residues. The V segment lost 7 bases and the J segment 0 bases; nucleotides outside the gene matches: 10. Per germline, CDR1 GEAIGNYY and CDR2 EKD. In DNA form, the CDR3 reads TGTGCCTGCGATCCCTGGGGGACGTCCTCCTGGGACACCCGACAGATGTTTTTC. It encodes CACDPWGTSSWDTRQMFF.

This clone was seen only a few times. The protein held in TCRdb is that of a much larger clone and does not match this DNA's translation at residue 7, likely because of a read error; the protein shown is translated from the DNA. V usage is TRDV2 and J usage is TRDJ1; weak D call: TRDD3 (5 bases). CDR1 GEAIGNYY and CDR2 EKD come from the germline V gene. The CDR3 totals 15 residues. V shed 3 bases and J shed 3 bases, with 16 bases lying between them. This CDR3 is CACDPLRDFSDKLIF. The DNA for the CDR3 is TGTGCCTGTGACCCACTGAGGGATTTCTCCGATAAACTCATCTTT.

By sample share, this clone is medium-sized. The genes are TRDV2 and TRDJ1; 13 bases line up with TRDD3. Germline V gene lookup returns CDR1 GEAIGNYY and CDR2 EKD. The CDR3 sequence is 21 residues long. Trimming took 0 bases from V and 2 from J; bases not matched to a gene: 17. Written as DNA, the CDR3 is TGTGCCTGTGACACCCTACTGGGGGATACGCGAAAGGAGTCGGGGACCGATAAACTCATCTTT. Its translation is CACDTLLGDTRKESGTDKLIF.

By sample fraction, this clone is medium-sized. This chain joins TRDV2 and TRDJ1, with 11 bases matching TRDD3. The junction had 8 bases not matched to a gene; V was cut back by 1 base and J by 5 bases. This CDR3 is built from 16 residues. Germline CDR1 and CDR2: GEAIGNYY and EKD. DNA of the CDR3: TGTGCCTGTGACACTGTGGTTCTGGGGGATACAGATAAACTCATCTTT. Encoded protein: CACDTVVLGDTDKLIF.

In regard to this clone: TCRdb lists the protein of a much larger clone for this DNA, which differs at residue 14, so this is likely a read error; the protein given here is translated from the DNA itself. This chain joins TRDV2 and TRDJ3; the D gene is possibly TRDD3 (5 bases). Per the germline V gene, CDR1 is GEAIGNYY and CDR2 is EKD. The CDR3 has 18 residues. The CDR3 reads CACDTVGKSSWDTQQMFF. CDR3 nucleotide sequence: TGTGCCTGTGACACCGTGGGGAAAAGCTCCTGGGACACCCAACAGATGTTTTTC.

This clone was seen only a few times. One end of the junction does not line up with germline, which may come from a read error. This sample also contains other DNA sequences that code for the same CDR3. This rearrangement joins TRDV2 to TRDJ1, with TRDD3 matching 7 bases. Germline loops: CDR1 GEAIGNYY, CDR2 EKD. The CDR3 has 23 amino acids. The CDR3 region is CACDTAFASSIGGYARYTDKLIF. The CDR3, as DNA: TGTGCCTGTGACACCGCCTTCGCCTCCTCCATAGGAGGATACGCACGGTACACTGATAAACTCATCTTT.

On this clone: This may be a read error: a much more frequent sequence differs by one nucleotide. Different DNA sequences within this sample yield the same CDR3. J is TRDJ1 and V is TRDV2; 9 bases are shared with TRDD3. Looked up from germline, CDR1 is GEAIGNYY and CDR2 is EKD. The CDR3 runs 17 residues. The CDR3 loop is CACDTLLGDSYTDKLIF. The CDR3 DNA reads as TGTGCCTGTGACACGCTGCTGGGGGATTCCTACACCGATAAACTCATCTTC.

As for this clone: The translation of this DNA and the TCRdb protein of a much larger clone differ at residue 13, probably owing to a read error; the protein shown here is translated from the DNA. V and J are TRDV2 and TRDJ3; the D gene is possibly TRDD3 (5 bases). Germline V gene data show CDR1 as GEAIGNYY and CDR2 as EKD. This CDR3 spans 18 amino acids. CDR3 sequence reads: CACDTGYASSWDARQMFF. The CDR3 bases are TGTGCCTGTGACACCGGGTACGCGAGCTCCTGGGACGCCCGACAGATGTTTTTC.

V usage is TRDV2 and J usage is TRDJ3, with 7 positions matching TRDD3. V lost 0 bases and J lost 6; bases outside the gene matches: 10. The CDR3 spans 18 residues. From germline, CDR1 is GEAIGNYY and CDR2 EKD. The chain's CDR3 is CACDTVLGTNQDTRQMFF. For the CDR3, the DNA is TGTGCCTGTGACACCGTACTGGGGACCAACCAGGACACCCGACAGATGTTTTTC.

The chain carries TRDV1 and TRDJ1, with 9 bases fitting TRDD3. This CDR3 is built from 23 residues. CDR1 is TSWWSYY and CDR2 is QGS in the germline V gene. V gave up 0 bases and J gave up 2 bases; unmatched junction bases: 25. The CDR3 spells CALGELAMSPRPGIRVGTDKLIF. The CDR3 coding sequence is TGTGCTCTTGGGGAACTAGCTATGTCTCCCAGACCGGGGATACGAGTAGGGACCGATAAACTCATCTTT.

As regards this clone: A much larger clone differs by one base, so this may be a read error. Other DNA sequences in the sample encode the same CDR3. The genes are TRDV2 and TRDJ1, with TRDD3 matching over 12 bases. The CDR3 has 18 amino acids. The trim removed 0 bases at V and 8 bases at J, leaving 15 bases unmatched. Per the germline V gene, CDR1 is GEAIGNYY and CDR2 is EKD. For the CDR3, the DNA is TGTGCCTGTGACACCCTGGTACTGGGGGATACTGCCGGGGGGAAACTCATCTTT. Translating it yields CACDTLVLGDTAGGKLIF.

About this clone: This specimen includes other DNA sequences encoding the same CDR3. The chain recombines TRDV2 with TRDJ1; 11 nucleotides agree with TRDD3. Trimming took 1 base from V and 2 from J; bases not matched to a gene: 11. Germline V lookup: CDR1 GEAIGNYY, CDR2 EKD. The CDR3 runs to 18 residues. The DNA for the CDR3 is TGTGCCTGTGACACGGTCTTGGGGGATACGCTAAAAACCGATAAACTCATCTTT. Protein: CACDTVLGDTLKTDKLIF.

This clone showed up just a few times. The chain has TRDV2 and TRDJ1; TRDD3 matches 11 bases. J was trimmed by 1 base and V by 4 bases; bases with no gene match: 13. Per germline, CDR1 GEAIGNYY and CDR2 EKD. There are 18 residues in the CDR3. This CDR3 is CACDPLLGDSLTTDKLIF. Here the CDR3 DNA reads TGTGCCTGTGATCCCCTACTGGGGGATAGCTTGACCACCGATAAACTCATCTTT.

As regards this clone: A read error is possible here, since a much larger clone lies one base away. The sample has other DNA sequences that encode this CDR3 too. The rearrangement uses TRDV2 and TRDJ3; 8 nucleotides match TRDD3. CDR3 length equals 21 residues. CDR1 and CDR2 (germline): GEAIGNYY, EKD. With V trimmed by 1 base and J by 0 bases, 13 bases remained unmatched. The CDR3 protein is CACDTASTGGLVSWDTRQMFF. CDR3 nucleotides: TGTGCCTGTGACACGGCAAGTACTGGGGGCCTTGTCTCCTGGGACACCCGACAGATGTTTTTC.

The rearrangement uses TRDV2 and TRDJ1, with 11 bases fitting TRDD3. Germline CDR1 is GEAIGNYY and CDR2 is EKD. V was pared by 0 bases and J by 0 bases, with 17 bases of the junction left unmatched. The CDR3 is 21 residues long. CDR3 loop: CACDTAGMGDTKIRYTDKLIF. The CDR3 nucleotides read TGTGCCTGTGACACCGCAGGGATGGGGGATACGAAAATCCGGTACACCGATAAACTCATCTTT.

The V gene is TRDV2, the J gene TRDJ1, with 10 bases fitting TRDD3. The J gene, absent from TCRdb, was called here by matching the DNA to germline. The CDR3 sequence is 16 residues long. Germline V gene data show CDR1 as GEAIGNYY and CDR2 as EKD. The ends lost 1 base at V and 4 bases at J; junction bases unmatched: 8. The CDR3 is CACDTLGDRRDDKLIF. The CDR3 bases are TGTGCCTGTGACACACTGGGGGATCGGCGGGACGATAAACTCATCTTT.

This clone is judged medium-sized (0.01 to 0.1%). The V call is TRDV2, the J call TRDJ1; 10 nucleotides line up with TRDD3. The CDR3 sequence is 16 residues long. Germline V gives CDR1 GEAIGNYY, CDR2 EKD. The junction had 7 bases not matched to a gene; V was cut back by 4 bases and J by 0 bases. CDR3 DNA: TGTGCCTGTGATCCGCTGGGGGATAAGAACACCGATAAACTCATCTTT. Translation: CACDPLGDKNTDKLIF.

The rearrangement uses TRDV2 and TRDJ1; TRDD3 matches 10 bases. This CDR3 comprises 21 residues. The V gene's germline CDR1 is GEAIGNYY and CDR2 EKD. V lost 0 bases, J lost 0 bases, and 18 bases stayed unmatched. The CDR3 nucleotides are TGTGCCTGTGACACCCTTGTACTGGGGGATGCCCGAATGAAGTACACCGATAAACTCATCTTT. Amino acids: CACDTLVLGDARMKYTDKLIF.

Relative to its sample, this clone is medium-sized. This chain joins TRDV2 and TRDJ1, with TRDD3 matching over 11 bases. CDR3 length equals 21 residues. The V and J ends lost 2 bases and 0 bases, in that order; junction bases with no gene match: 19. CDR1 and CDR2 from the germline V gene are GEAIGNYY and EKD. CDR3 amino acids: CACDIRATLGDTSGYTDKLIF. In nucleotides, the CDR3 is TGTGCCTGTGACATTCGGGCTACTCTGGGGGATACATCAGGCTACACCGATAAACTCATCTTT.

This clone showed up just a few times. The V gene is TRDV2, the J gene TRDJ1; 12 bases map to TRDD3. This CDR3 region has 18 residues. V trimming: 0 bases; J trimming: 0 bases; junction bases outside the gene matches: 7. Germline CDR1 reads GEAIGNYY; CDR2 reads EKD. The CDR3 nucleotides read TGTGCCTGTGACACCGTACTGGGGGATACCCCTTACACCGATAAACTCATCTTT. Protein sequence: CACDTVLGDTPYTDKLIF.

This clone was seen more than once but under ten times. J is TRDJ1 and V is TRDV2; 7 nucleotides line up with TRDD3. This CDR3 region has 18 residues. The ends lost 0 bases at V and 0 bases at J; junction bases unmatched: 12. Germline loops: CDR1 GEAIGNYY, CDR2 EKD. CDR3: CACDTLGAGGSDTDKLIF. The DNA for the CDR3 is TGTGCCTGTGACACCCTTGGGGCTGGGGGGTCCGACACCGATAAACTCATCTTT.

This clone was seen a handful of times. TCRdb pairs this DNA with a much larger clone's protein that differs at residue 12, likely a read error; the protein shown was translated from the DNA. CDR3 in amino acids: CACDTVRLGDTRGTDKLIF. The CDR3 bases are TGTGCCTGTGACACCGTTAGACTGGGGGATACCCGGGGGACCGATAAACTCATCTTT. The chain joins TRDV2 to TRDJ1; 12 positions agree with TRDD3. This CDR3 is 19 amino acids long. Germline assignment: CDR1 GEAIGNYY and CDR2 EKD. Germline trimming cut 0 bases from V and 2 bases from J; bases unmatched to any gene: 12.

Relative to its sample, this clone is large. The V gene is TRDV2, the J gene TRDJ1, with 13 bases lining up with TRDD3. CDR1 GEAIGNYY and CDR2 EKD come from the germline V gene. CDR3 length: 19 residues. Losses at the gene ends were 2 bases for V and 1 base for J; bases not matched to a gene: 12. The DNA of the CDR3 is TGTGCCTGTGACAACTTTGGACTGGGGGATACGGGGATCACCGATAAACTCATCTTT. This translates into CACDNFGLGDTGITDKLIF.

Concerning this clone: The identical CDR3 is also encoded by other nucleotide sequences in the sample. The chain is built from TRDV2 and TRDJ1; 8 nucleotides agree with TRDD3. V trimming: 2 bases; J trimming: 9 bases; junction bases outside the gene matches: 13. The CDR3 sequence is 15 residues long. Germline CDR1 GEAIGNYY, CDR2 EKD. The CDR3 loop reads CACDNLNGIRPQLIF. The CDR3 DNA reads TGTGCCTGTGACAACCTTAACGGGATACGCCCTCAACTCATCTTT.

This clone appeared a few times. The chain combines TRDV2 with TRDJ3, with 7 bases lining up with TRDD3. Germline assignment: CDR1 GEAIGNYY and CDR2 EKD. This CDR3 comprises 18 residues. V dropped 3 bases and J dropped 0; count of bases not matched to a gene: 7. The CDR3 nucleotides read TGTGCCTGTGACTTCTCTGGGGGCCGCTCCTGGGACACCCGACAGATGTTTTTC. Protein: CACDFSGGRSWDTRQMFF.

In its sample, this clone was seen a few times. The rearrangement uses TRDV2 and TRDJ3, with D unresolved. Trimming took off 0 bases at V and 4 bases at J, with 18 bases between the two ends. CDR1 is GEAIGNYY and CDR2 is EKD in the germline V gene. The CDR3 runs to 19 residues. CDR3 bases: TGTGCCTGTGACACCGCAACCAGTCGCGACCTATGGGACACCCGACAGATGTTTTTC. Its protein product is CACDTATSRDLWDTRQMFF.

By share, this clone counts as medium-sized. The chain is built from TRDV2 and TRDJ1, with 7 nucleotides matching TRDD3. The ends lost 3 bases at V and 0 bases at J; junction bases unmatched: 6. CDR1 is GEAIGNYY and CDR2 is EKD in the germline V gene. The CDR3 runs 15 residues. CDR3 loop: CACDPVLGNTDKLIF. The CDR3 DNA reads as TGTGCCTGTGACCCCGTACTGGGGAACACCGATAAACTCATCTTT.